This T cell receptor beta chain was found in a study of blood T cell repertoires in COVID-19. V lost 5 bases to trimming and J lost 4 bases; unmatched junction nucleotides: 5. CDR3 length equals 14 residues. The V gene's germline CDR1 is MDHEN and CDR2 SYDVKM. Clones were sequenced by immunoSEQ multiplex PCR, and TCRdb holds only the in-frame ones, with some missing. The sample yields 200,000 to 250,000 clones, about nine tenths seen once. Sequences were obtained from PBMCs or T cells enriched from blood (not recorded which). This TCR derives from a man in his fifties who had been exposed to COVID-19. J is TRBJ2-3 and V is TRBV28; TRBD1 matches 8 bases. CDR3 residues: CASSIGQGPDTQYF. CDR3 bases: TGTGCCAGCAGTATAGGACAGGGTCCAGATACGCAGTATTTT.